This T cell receptor (beta chain) derives from a study of OX40 agonist ivuxolimab in advanced cancers. Study context: With a range of roughly 20 to 80, age averaged 60 years, and approximately 83% were male. Prior anti-PD-1, anti-PD-L1 or anti-CTLA-4 therapy was allowed; 30% to 40% had some. Study-level findings and limits: Part of the nonresponder group also had normalized T-cell clonal expansion that was low.

The data were produced by immunoSEQ multiplex PCR, yet TCRdb's version contains in-frame clones alone and is incomplete. The table records tens of thousands of clones, 80% of them present only once. Remarks on this clone: The antigen remains undetermined.

The germline V gene has CDR1 MDHEN and CDR2 SYDVKM. The CDR3 sequence is 16 residues long. After removal of 10 bases from V and 4 bases from J, the junction contained 14 bases not matched to a gene. The genes are TRBV28 and TRBJ1-2; TRBD1 matches at 11 bases. The specimen was CD4+ or CD8+ T cells sorted from blood, collected in a trial of the OX40 agonist ivuxolimab. This TCR derives from an adult with an advanced solid tumor such as melanoma, head and neck, liver or kidney cancer. CDR3 residues: CATSGVDRGPFYGYTF. Here the CDR3 DNA reads TGTGCCACCTCAGGGGTGGACAGGGGGCCCTTCTATGGCTACACCTTC.